This T cell receptor (beta chain) was observed in a study of blood T cell repertoires in COVID-19. The CDR3 covers 14 residues. V was clipped by 5 bases and J by 6 bases, with 11 bases between them. Germline-derived CDR1 and CDR2 are SGHTA and FQGTGA. As originally analysed: Amplified reference gene primers provided the basis for estimating nucleated cell counts. Profiling relied on immunoSEQ multiplex PCR, and the TCRdb table lists in-frame clones only, not all of them. The V and J calls and clone size are taken from that table; D and trimming were inferred from the DNA. The table has about 380,000 clones, 85% to 90% seen once.

The clonotype originates from a young man with active or convalescent COVID-19. Input material: peripheral blood. The chain recombines TRBV7-3 with TRBJ1-6, with D perhaps TRBD1 (5 bases). The CDR3: CASSNRDSNSPLHF. The CDR3 DNA is TGTGCCAGCAGCAACCGGGACTCTAATTCACCCCTCCACTTT.